Detailed here is one T cell receptor beta chain. This clonotype came up many times. The antigen it binds to is not known. One end of the junction fails to match germline, which may point to a read error. Sequenced on an Illumina NovaSeq 6000. TCRalpha and TCRbeta cDNA libraries were constructed by 5'RACE with constant-segment primers, with sample barcodes and unique molecular identifiers being introduced. RNA was extracted from every sample with Trizol reagent. Amplification of the libraries took two PCR steps, and the second step added a second sample barcode plus Illumina TruSeq adapters. The libraries were sequenced on an Illumina NovaSeq using 2 x 150 bp paired-end reads. In the paper's pipeline: Demultiplexing of reads and collapsing into UMI-guided consensus sequences were performed with migec v1.2.7. Using mixcr v2.1.11, the UMI consensuses were aligned to TRA and TRB V and J templates and assembled into clonotypes. A clonotype was counted as expanded or contracted only when both edgeR and NoisET called the clonotype significant, with the noise models trained on biological replicates. For edgeR calls, a false discovery rate-adjusted p below 0.01 and a log2 fold-change threshold of 1 were applied. As an exploratory analysis of dynamics, max-normalized trajectories of the 1000 most abundant clonotypes were examined by PCA with hierarchical clustering. Each responding clone was given a CD4 or CD8 phenotype based on the CD4+ and CD8+ repertoires, which had been sequenced separately. The raw public reads went through TCRdb reprocessing: fastp at Q25, MiXCR clone calling, in-frame beta chains kept. CDR3 protein sequences are deduplicated, and each keeps its most common genes and DNA. The V and J calls and clone size are TCRdb's, not the authors'. The sample includes hundreds of thousands of distinct CDR3 sequences, with roughly an eighth observed a single time. The biggest ten clones account for 22% of the sample.

The record originates from a study of T-cell memory formation after mild COVID-19 (dated by TCRdb to about 2021). As for the study more broadly: TCR sequence clusters from the two donors were largely donor specific. T-cell clones expanding and contracting after mild COVID-19 in two donors were tracked by longitudinal TCRalpha and TCRbeta repertoire sequencing. Two young, previously healthy adult volunteers made up the cohort, one male and one female.

Ficoll-Paque density gradient centrifugation was the method used to isolate PBMCs. What the authors observed across the whole study: Contracting CD4+ clones appeared mostly in the CM and EM memory subsets, whereas CD8+ clones were enriched in EMRA. SARS-CoV-2 specificity of the second-wave clones peaking on day 37 was not confirmed. Clones contracting from day 15 to 85 had balanced CD4/CD8 phenotypes, while a second wave expanding from day 15 to 37 was biased towards CD4+. The study included only a couple of mild cases, and larger cohorts that include severe cases with pre-infection samples were judged to be necessary. Some responding clones were detected in pre-infection memory, which suggested that pre-existing cross-reactive memory T cells had joined the SARS-CoV-2 response.

Looking up the germline V gene yields CDR1 KGHSH and CDR2 LQKENI. The CDR3 contains 12 residues, cysteine and phenylalanine counted. Solely the CDR3 DNA is kept, with 36 bases framed from the first base. The source material was PBMCs or a T cell subset sorted from them (not recorded which). This chain is built from TRBV18 and TRBJ2-3, with no confidently assigned D gene. This TCR was sampled from a man between 18 and 29 years old who had mild COVID-19 (a few samples of this study predate the infection). The sample titles of this study are shuffled in the database, so cell type and time point are left out; the donor was told from shared clones. The CDR3 region has the sequence CASSRDTDTQYF. The DNA is as follows: TGCGCCAGCAGCAGAGACACAGATACGCAGTATTTT.